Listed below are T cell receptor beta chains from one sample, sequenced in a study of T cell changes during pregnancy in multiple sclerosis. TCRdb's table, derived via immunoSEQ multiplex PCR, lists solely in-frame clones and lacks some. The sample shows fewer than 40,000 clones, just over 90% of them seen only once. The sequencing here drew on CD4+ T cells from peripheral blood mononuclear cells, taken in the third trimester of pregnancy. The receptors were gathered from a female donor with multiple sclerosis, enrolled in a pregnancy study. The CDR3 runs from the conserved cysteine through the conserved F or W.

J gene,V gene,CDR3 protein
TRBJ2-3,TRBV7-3,CASSPGTVSTDTQYF
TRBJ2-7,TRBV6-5,CASTVAGGGSYEQYF
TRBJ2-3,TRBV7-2,CASSVGLAGTGDTQYF
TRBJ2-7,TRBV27,CASSRAGAGAYEQYF
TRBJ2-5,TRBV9,CASSANTGVQETQYF
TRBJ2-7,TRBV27,CASRMAGVSYEQYF
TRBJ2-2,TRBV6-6,CASIQGSFTGELFF
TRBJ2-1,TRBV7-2,CASRTLAGGGYHEQFF
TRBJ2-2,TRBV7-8,CASSSQGAGGELFF
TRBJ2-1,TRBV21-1,CASSLGLAGRYNEQFF
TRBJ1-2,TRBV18,CASSPGGGKGYTF
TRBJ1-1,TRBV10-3,CAIKLRSESEAFF
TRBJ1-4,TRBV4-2,CASSQGWGGEGEKLFF
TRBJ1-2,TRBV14,CASSQDLRATRGYTF
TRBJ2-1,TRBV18,CASSPKLGAGQGSDEQFF
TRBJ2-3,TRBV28,CASSLASGRGTDTQYF
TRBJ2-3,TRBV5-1,CASKETGGPDTQYF
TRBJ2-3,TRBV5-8,CASSFPGLASTDTQYF
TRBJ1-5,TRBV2,CASTEDSPSGPQHF
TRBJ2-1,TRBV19,CASTQGSSGRDEQFF